This TCR beta chain comes out of a study of patients and donors after allogeneic stem cell transplantation. CDR3 size: 15 residues. V was pared by 6 bases and J by 8 bases, with 9 bases of the junction left unmatched. CDR1 and CDR2 from the germline V gene are ENHRY and SYGVKD. This clonotype has ten or more counts. TCRdb re-called the RT-PCR reads through MiXCR, storing one row per CDR3 protein. Of some 960,000 distinct CDR3 sequences in the sample, roughly 18% were seen once. The clonotype was recovered from a human donor who was either an allogeneic HSCT recipient or a stem cell or donor lymphocyte infusion donor (not recorded which). It is not recorded whose cells these are; they may come from a transplant donor. V is TRBV10-3 and J is TRBJ2-1; TRBD2 matches 11 bases. Sequences were obtained from blood, either unsorted or a sorted T cell fraction (not recorded which). In DNA, the CDR3 is TGTGCCATCAGAACCTTAGCGGGAGGGCCGGATGAGCAGTTCTTC. Amino acids: CAIRTLAGGPDEQFF.